The T cell receptor beta chain under discussion was sequenced for a study of blood T cell repertoires in COVID-19. Study at large: Acute-phase and convalescent COVID-19 samples originated in the United States, Italy and Spain. PBMCs, B-cell-depleted T cells, or T cells were the source of the cDNA or gDNA that made up the material.

Original data processing: Reference gene primer amplification in the assay estimated nucleated cell counts. Profiled with immunoSEQ multiplex PCR; TCRdb holds only in-frame clones, not every one. V, J and clone size are taken as reported in that table, and D and trimming were inferred from the DNA itself. Here the sample spans roughly 90,000 clones, roughly 85% being singletons. The CDR3 spans 12 residues. V lost 4 bases, J lost 4 bases, and 10 bases lay in between. The germline V gene has CDR1 GTSNPN and CDR2 SVGIG (reference sequence). Material for sequencing was peripheral blood. This chain links TRBV30 with TRBJ1-2; a possible D gene is TRBD1 (6 bases). The TCR comes from an elderly man with acute or convalescent COVID-19. For the CDR3, the DNA is TGTGCCTGGATCCAGGACAGCTATGGCTACACCTTC. Protein product: CAWIQDSYGYTF.